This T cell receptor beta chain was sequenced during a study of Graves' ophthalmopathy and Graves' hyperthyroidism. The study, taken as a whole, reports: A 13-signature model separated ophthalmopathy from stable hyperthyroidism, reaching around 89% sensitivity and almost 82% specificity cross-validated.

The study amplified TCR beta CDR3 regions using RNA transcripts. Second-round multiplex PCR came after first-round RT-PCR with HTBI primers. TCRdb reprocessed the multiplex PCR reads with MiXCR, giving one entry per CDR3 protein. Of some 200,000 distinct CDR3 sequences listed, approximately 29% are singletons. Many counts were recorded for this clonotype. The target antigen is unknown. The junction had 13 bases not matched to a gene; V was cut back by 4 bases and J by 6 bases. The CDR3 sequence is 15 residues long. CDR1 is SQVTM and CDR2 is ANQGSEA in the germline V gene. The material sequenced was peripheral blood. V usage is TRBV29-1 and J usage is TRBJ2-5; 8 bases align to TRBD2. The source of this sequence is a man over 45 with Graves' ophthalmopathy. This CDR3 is CSVGGSGSSTKTQYF. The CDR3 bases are TGCAGCGTTGGGGGAAGCGGGAGCAGCACGAAGACCCAGTACTTC. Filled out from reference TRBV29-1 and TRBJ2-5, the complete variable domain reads SAVISQKPSRDICQRGTSLTIQCQVDSQVTMMFWYRQQPGQSLTLIATANQGSEATYESGFVIDKFPISRPNLTFSTLTVSNMSPEDSSIYLCSVGGSGSSTKTQYFGPGTRLLVL.